This TCR beta chain was obtained from a study of blood T cell repertoires in COVID-19. The CDR3 runs to 15 residues. V gave up 3 bases and J gave up 6 bases; unmatched junction bases: 8. Germline lookup yields CDR1 KGHSH and CDR2 LQKENI. Assay: immunoSEQ multiplex PCR; the TCRdb copy retains only in-frame clones and omits some. The table has just over 85,000 clones, nearly 90% seen once; the top ten hold over 7%. The V and J genes are TRBV18 and TRBJ1-1; 9 nucleotides align to TRBD1. This receptor was taken from a man aged 50 to 59 with acute or convalescent COVID-19. The specimen was peripheral blood. CDR3 residues: CASSPGQGGKAEAFF. In DNA, the CDR3 is TGTGCCAGCTCACCGGGACAGGGAGGTAAGGCTGAAGCTTTCTTT.